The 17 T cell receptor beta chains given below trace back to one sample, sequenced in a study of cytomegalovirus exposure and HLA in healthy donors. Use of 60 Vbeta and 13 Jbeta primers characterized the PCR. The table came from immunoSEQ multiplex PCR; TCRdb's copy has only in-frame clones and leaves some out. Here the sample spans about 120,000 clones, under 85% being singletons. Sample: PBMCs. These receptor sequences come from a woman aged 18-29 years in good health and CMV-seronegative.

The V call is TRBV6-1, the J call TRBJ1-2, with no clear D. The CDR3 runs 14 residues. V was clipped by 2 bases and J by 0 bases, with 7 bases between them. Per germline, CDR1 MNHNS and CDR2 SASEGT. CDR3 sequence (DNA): TGTGCCAGCAGTGAAACGGTCACTAACTATGGCTACACCTTC. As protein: CASSETVTNYGYTF.

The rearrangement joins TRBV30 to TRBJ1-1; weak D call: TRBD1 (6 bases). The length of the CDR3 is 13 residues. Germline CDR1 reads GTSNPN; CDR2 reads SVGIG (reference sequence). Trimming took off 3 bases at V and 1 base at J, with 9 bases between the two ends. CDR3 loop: CAWSLQGNTEAFF. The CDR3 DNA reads TGTGCCTGGAGCTTACAGGGGAACACTGAAGCTTTCTTT. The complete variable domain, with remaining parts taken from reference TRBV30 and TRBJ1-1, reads SQTIHQWPATLVQPVGSPLSLECTVEGTSNPNLYWYRQAAGRGLQLLFYSVGIGQISSEVPQNLSASRPQDRQFILSSKKLLLSDSGFYLCAWSLQGNTEAFFGQGTRLTVV.

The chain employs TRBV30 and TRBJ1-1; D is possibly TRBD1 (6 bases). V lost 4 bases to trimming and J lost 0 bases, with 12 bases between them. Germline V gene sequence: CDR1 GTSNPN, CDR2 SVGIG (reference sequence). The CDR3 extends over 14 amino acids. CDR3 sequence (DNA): TGTGCCTGGACGGAGGACAGAATGAACACTGAAGCTTTCTTT. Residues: CAWTEDRMNTEAFF.

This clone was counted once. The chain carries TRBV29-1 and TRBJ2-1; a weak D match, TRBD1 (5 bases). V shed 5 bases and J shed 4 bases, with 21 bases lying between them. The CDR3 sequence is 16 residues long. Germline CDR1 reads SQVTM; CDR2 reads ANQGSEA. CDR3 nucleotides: TGCAGCGTTTCGCCCAGGGCCCTAGGGGATTACAATGAGCAGTTCTTC. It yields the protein CSVSPRALGDYNEQFF.

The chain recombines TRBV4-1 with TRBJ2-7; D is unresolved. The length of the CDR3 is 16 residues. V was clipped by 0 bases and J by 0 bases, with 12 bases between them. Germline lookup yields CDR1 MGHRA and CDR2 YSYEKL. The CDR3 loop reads CASSQDAAALSYEQYF. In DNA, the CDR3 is TGCGCCAGCAGCCAAGATGCGGCAGCTCTCTCCTACGAGCAGTACTTC.

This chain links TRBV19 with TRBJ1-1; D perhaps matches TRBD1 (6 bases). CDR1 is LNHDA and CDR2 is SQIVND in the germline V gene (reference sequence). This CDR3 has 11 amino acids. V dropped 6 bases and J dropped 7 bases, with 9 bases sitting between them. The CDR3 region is CASSDRREAFF. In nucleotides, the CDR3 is TGTGCCAGTAGCGACAGGCGTGAAGCTTTCTTT.

CDR3 sequence (DNA): TGTGCCAGCAGCGATGGACAGGGTCGTTCACCCCTCCACTTT. Translating gives CASSDGQGRSPLHF. The chain is built from TRBV6-1 and TRBJ1-6; TRBD1 agrees at 8 bases. The V gene's germline CDR1 is MNHNS and CDR2 SASEGT. V lost 6 bases and J lost 9; bases outside the gene matches: 7. This CDR3 region has 14 residues.

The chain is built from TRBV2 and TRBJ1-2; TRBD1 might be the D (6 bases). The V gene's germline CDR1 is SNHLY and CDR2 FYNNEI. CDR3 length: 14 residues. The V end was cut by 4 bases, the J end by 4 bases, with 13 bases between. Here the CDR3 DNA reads TGTGCCAGCAGTGGTTTACAGGGTGGCTATGGCTACACCTTC. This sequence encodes CASSGLQGGYGYTF.

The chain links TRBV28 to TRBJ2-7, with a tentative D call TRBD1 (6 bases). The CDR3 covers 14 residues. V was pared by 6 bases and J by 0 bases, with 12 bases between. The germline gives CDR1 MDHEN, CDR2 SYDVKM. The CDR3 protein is CASRTTDSSYEQYF. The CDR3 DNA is TGTGCCAGCAGAACCACGGACAGCTCCTACGAGCAGTACTTC.

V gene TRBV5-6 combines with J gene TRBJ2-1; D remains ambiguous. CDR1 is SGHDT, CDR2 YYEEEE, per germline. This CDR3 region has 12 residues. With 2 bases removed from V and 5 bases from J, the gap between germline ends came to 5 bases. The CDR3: CASSLGDNEQFF. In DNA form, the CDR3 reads TGTGCCAGCAGCTTAGGAGACAATGAGCAGTTCTTC.

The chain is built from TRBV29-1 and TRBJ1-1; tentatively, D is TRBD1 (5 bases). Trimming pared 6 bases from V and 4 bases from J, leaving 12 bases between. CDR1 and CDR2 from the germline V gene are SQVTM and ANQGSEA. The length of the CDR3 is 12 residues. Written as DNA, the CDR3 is TGCAGCGTGCCGGACGGGGGCACTGAAGCTTTCTTT. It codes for CSVPDGGTEAFF.

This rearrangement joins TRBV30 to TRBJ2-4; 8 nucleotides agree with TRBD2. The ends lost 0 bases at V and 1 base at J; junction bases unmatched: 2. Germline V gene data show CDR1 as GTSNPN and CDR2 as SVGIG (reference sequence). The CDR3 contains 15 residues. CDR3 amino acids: CAWSVIAGAKNIQYF. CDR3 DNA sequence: TGTGCCTGGAGTGTAATAGCGGGGGCCAAAAACATTCAGTACTTC.

In nucleotides, the CDR3 is TGTGCCATCGGGCCCGCCTTGGCAGGCAATGAGCAGTTCTTC. Its protein is CAIGPALAGNEQFF. The genes are TRBV10-3 and TRBJ2-1; no clear D gene. V gave up 8 bases and J gave up 6 bases, with 17 bases separating them. The length of the CDR3 is 14 residues. The germline CDR1 and CDR2 sequences are ENHRY and SYGVKD.

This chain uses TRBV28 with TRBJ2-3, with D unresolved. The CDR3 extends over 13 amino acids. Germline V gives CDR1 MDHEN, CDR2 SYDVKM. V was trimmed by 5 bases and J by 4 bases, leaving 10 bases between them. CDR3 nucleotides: TGTGCCAGCAGTAGCAGGCTATCAGATACGCAGTATTTT. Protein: CASSSRLSDTQYF. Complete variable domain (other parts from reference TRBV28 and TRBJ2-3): DVKVTQSSRYLVKRTGEKVFLECVQDMDHENMFWYRQDPGLGLRLIYFSYDVKMKEKGDIPEGYSVSREKKERFSLILESASTNQTSMYLCASSSRLSDTQYFGPGTRLTVL.

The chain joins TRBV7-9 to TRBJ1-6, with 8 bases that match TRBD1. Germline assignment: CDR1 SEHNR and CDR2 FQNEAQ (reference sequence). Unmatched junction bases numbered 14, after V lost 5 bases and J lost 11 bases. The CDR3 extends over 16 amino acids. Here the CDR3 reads CASSAGQAMGRAPLHF. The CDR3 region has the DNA TGTGCCAGCAGCGCGGGACAGGCCATGGGAAGGGCACCCCTCCACTTT.

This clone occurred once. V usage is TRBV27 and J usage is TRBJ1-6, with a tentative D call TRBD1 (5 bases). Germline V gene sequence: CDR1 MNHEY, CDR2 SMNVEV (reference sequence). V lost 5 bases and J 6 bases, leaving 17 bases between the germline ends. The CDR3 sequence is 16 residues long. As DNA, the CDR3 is TGTGCCAGCAGTCTCGGGGGGATTTCCCTTAATTCACCCCTCCACTTT. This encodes CASSLGGISLNSPLHF.

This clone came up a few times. This CDR3 reads CASSPSGNRAYNEQFF. CDR3 coding DNA: TGTGCCAGCAGCCCTTCCGGGAACCGGGCCTACAATGAGCAGTTCTTC. The V gene is TRBV7-3, the J gene TRBJ2-1; TRBD2 is a possible D gene (5 bases). Deletions cut 5 bases from V and 2 bases from J, with 16 bases between. Germline CDR1 is SGHTA and CDR2 is FQGTGA. The CDR3 is made up of 16 amino acids.